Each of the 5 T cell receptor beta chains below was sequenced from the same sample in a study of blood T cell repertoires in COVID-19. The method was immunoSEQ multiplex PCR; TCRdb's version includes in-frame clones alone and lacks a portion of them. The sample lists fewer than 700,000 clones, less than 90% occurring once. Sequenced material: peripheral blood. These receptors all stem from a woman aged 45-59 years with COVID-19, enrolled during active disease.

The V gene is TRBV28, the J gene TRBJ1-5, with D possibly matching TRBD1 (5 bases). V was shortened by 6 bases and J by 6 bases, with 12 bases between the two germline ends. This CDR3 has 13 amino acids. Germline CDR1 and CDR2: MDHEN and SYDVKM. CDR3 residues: CASRLGGGQPQHF. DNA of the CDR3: TGTGCCAGCAGACTGGGGGGAGGTCAGCCCCAGCATTTT. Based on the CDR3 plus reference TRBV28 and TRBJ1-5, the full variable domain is DVKVTQSSRYLVKRTGEKVFLECVQDMDHENMFWYRQDPGLGLRLIYFSYDVKMKEKGDIPEGYSVSREKKERFSLILESASTNQTSMYLCASRLGGGQPQHFGDGTRLSIL.

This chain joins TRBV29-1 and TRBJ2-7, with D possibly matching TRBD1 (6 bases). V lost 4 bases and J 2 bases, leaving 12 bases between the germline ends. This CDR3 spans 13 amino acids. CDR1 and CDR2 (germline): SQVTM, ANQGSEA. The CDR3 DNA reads TGCAGCGTTGGTAGTACAGGGCCCTACGAGCAGTACTTC. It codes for CSVGSTGPYEQYF.

The CDR3 sequence: CASSQEEGGSPGYTF. As DNA, the CDR3 is TGTGCCAGCAGCCAAGAAGAAGGGGGTAGTCCCGGCTACACCTTC. The chain is built from TRBV4-2 and TRBJ1-2, with D maybe TRBD1 (6 bases). Germline V lookup: CDR1 LGHNA, CDR2 YNFKEQ. Trimming took off 0 bases at V and 8 bases at J, with 16 bases between the two ends. This CDR3 region has 15 residues.

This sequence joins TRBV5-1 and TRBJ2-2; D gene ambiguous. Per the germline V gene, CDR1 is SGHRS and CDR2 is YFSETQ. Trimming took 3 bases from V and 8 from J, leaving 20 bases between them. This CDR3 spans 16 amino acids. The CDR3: CASSSPAQRNGGELFF. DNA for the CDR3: TGCGCCAGCAGCTCACCGGCACAAAGAAACGGGGGGGAGCTGTTTTTT.

The DNA of the CDR3 is TGTGCCAGCAGCTTGGGACAGGGGACCACAGGATTAACTTTCTTT. It codes for CASSLGQGTTGLTFF. The V call is TRBV13, the J call TRBJ1-1; 10 positions match TRBD1. The CDR3 length is 15 residues. Germline trimming cut 3 bases from V and 12 bases from J; bases unmatched to any gene: 13. The germline V gene encodes CDR1 PRHDT and CDR2 FYEKMQ (reference sequence).